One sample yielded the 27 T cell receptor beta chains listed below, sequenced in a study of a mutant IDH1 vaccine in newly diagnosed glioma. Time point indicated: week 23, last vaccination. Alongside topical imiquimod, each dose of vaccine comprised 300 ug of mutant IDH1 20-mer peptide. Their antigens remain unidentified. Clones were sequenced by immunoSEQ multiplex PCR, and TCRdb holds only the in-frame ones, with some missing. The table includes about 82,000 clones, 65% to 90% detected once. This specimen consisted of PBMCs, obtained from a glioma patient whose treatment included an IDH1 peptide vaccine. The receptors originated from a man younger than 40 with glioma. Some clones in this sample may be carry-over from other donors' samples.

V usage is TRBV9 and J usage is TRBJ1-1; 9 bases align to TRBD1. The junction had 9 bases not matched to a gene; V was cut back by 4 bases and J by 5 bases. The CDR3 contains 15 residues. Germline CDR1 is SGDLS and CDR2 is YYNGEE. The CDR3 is CASSPRTGDRTEAFF. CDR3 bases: TGTGCCAGCAGCCCCCGGACAGGGGACAGAACTGAAGCTTTCTTT.

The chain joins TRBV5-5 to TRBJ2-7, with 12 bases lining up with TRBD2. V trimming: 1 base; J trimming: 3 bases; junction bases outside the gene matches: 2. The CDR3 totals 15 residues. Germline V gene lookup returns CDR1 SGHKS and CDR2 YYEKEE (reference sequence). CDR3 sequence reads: CASSLTSGGIYEQYF. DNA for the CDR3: TGTGCCAGCAGCTTGACTAGCGGGGGGATCTACGAGCAGTACTTC.

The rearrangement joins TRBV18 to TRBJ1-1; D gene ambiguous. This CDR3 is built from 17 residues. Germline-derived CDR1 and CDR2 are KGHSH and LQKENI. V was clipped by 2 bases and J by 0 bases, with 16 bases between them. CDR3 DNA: TGTGCCAGCTCACCAGAAGGGTTCGTTGAGATGAACACTGAAGCTTTCTTT. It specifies CASSPEGFVEMNTEAFF.

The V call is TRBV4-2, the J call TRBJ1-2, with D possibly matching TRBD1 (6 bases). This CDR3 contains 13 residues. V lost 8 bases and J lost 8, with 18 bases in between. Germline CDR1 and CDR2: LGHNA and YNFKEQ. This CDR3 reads CASSETHREGYTF. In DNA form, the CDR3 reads TGTGCCAGCTCGGAGACTCACAGGGAAGGCTACACCTTC.

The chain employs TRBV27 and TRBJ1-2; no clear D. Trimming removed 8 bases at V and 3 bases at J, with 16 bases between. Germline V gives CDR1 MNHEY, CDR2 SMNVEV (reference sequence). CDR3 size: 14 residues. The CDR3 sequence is CASRPAGGDYGYTF. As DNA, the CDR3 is TGTGCCAGCCGGCCGGCAGGTGGGGACTATGGCTACACCTTC.

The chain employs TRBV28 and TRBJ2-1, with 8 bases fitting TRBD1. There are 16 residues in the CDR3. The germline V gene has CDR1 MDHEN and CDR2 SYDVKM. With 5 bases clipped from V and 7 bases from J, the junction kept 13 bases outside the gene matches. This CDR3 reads CASSLPTGAAWNEQFF. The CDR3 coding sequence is TGTGCCAGCAGTCTCCCGACAGGGGCCGCTTGGAATGAGCAGTTCTTC.

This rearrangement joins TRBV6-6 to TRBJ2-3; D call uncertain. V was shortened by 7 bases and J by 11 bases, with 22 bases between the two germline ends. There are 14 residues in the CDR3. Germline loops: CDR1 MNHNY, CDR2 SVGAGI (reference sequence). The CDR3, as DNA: TGTGCCAGCACCTCACTTGCTCGAAGACAAGGGCAGTATTTT. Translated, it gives CASTSLARRQGQYF.

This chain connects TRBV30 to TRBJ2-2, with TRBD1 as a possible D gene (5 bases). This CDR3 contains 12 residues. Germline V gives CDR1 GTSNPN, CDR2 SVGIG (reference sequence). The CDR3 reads CAGAPNTGELFF. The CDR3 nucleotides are TGTGCTGGGGCTCCGAACACCGGGGAGCTGTTTTTT.

The CDR3 sequence: CASSLGGFQPQHF. The CDR3 nucleotides read TGCGCCAGCAGCTTGGGGGGGTTTCAGCCCCAGCATTTT. The rearrangement joins TRBV5-1 to TRBJ1-5; TRBD1 is a possible D gene (5 bases). CDR3 length: 13 amino acids. Trimming took off 0 bases at V and 6 bases at J, with 7 bases between the two ends. CDR1 is SGHRS and CDR2 is YFSETQ in the germline V gene. The full variable domain, in which reference TRBV5-1 and TRBJ1-5 provide the parts outside the CDR3, is KAGVTQTPRYLIKTRGQQVTLSCSPISGHRSVSWYQQTPGQGLQFLFEYFSETQRNKGNFPGRFSGRQFSNSRSEMNVSTLELGDSALYLCASSLGGFQPQHFGDGTRLSIL.

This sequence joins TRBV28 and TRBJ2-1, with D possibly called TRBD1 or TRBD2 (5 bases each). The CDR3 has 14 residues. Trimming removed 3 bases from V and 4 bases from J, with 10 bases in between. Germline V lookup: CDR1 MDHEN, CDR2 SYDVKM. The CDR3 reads CASSFEGLYNEQFF. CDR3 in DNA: TGTGCCAGCAGTTTCGAGGGGTTGTACAATGAGCAGTTCTTC.

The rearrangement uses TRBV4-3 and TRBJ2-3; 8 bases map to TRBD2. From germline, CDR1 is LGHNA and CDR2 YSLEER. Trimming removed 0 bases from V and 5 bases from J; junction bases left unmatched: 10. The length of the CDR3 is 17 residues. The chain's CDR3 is CASSQDVERGYGDTQYF. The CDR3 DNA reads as TGCGCCAGCAGCCAAGATGTGGAGCGGGGGTATGGAGATACGCAGTATTTT.

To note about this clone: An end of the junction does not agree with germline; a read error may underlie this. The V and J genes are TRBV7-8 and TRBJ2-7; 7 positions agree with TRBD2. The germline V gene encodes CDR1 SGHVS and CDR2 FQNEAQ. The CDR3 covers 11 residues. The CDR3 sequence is CASSSGGFRDF. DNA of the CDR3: TGTGCCAGCAGCTCCGGGGGGTTTAGGGACTTC.

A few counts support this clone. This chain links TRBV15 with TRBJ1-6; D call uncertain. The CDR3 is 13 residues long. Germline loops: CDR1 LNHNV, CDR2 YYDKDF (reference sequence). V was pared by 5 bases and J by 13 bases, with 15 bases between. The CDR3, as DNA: TGTGCCACCAGCGTAGGTGCCAGGCAGCCCCTCCACTTT. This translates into CATSVGARQPLHF.

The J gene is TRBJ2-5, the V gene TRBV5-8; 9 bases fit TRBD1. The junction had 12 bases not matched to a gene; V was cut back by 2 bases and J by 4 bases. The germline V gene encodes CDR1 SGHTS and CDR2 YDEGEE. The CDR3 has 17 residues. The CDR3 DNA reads TGTGCCAGCAGCTTTCGACCTGACAGGGGGTTCGGAGAGACCCAGTACTTC. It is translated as CASSFRPDRGFGETQYF.

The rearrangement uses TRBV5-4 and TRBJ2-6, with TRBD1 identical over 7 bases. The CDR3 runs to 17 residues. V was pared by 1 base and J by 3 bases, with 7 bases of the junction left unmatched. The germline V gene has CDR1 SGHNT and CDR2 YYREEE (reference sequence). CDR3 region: CASSLWTGKSGANVLTF. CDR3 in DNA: TGTGCCAGCAGCTTGTGGACAGGAAAGAGTGGGGCCAACGTCCTGACTTTC.

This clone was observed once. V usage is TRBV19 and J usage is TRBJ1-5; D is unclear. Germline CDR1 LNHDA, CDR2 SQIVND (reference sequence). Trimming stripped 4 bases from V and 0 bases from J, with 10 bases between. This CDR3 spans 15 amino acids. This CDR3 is CASSTQSNSNQPQHF. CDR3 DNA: TGTGCCAGTAGTACTCAGTCAAATAGCAATCAGCCCCAGCATTTT.

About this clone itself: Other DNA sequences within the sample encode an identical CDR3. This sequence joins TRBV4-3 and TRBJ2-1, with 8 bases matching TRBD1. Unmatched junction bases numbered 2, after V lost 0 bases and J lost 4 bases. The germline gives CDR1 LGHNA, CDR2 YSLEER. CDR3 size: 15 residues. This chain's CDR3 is CASSQEGQAYNEQFF. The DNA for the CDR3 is TGCGCCAGCAGCCAAGAGGGACAGGCATACAATGAGCAGTTCTTC.

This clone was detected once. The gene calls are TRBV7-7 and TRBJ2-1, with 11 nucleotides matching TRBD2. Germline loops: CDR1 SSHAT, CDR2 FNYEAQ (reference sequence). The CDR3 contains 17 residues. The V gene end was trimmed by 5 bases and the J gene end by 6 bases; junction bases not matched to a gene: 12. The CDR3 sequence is CASSPKRASGGSNEQFF. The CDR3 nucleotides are TGTGCCAGCAGCCCCAAAAGGGCTAGCGGGGGGTCCAATGAGCAGTTCTTC.

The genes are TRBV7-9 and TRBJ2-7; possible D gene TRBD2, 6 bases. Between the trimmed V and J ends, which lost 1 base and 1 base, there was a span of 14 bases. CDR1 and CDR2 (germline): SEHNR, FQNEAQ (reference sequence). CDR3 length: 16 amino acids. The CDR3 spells CASSLGIGTVSYEQYF. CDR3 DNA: TGTGCCAGCAGCTTAGGTATAGGGACTGTTTCCTACGAGCAGTACTTC.

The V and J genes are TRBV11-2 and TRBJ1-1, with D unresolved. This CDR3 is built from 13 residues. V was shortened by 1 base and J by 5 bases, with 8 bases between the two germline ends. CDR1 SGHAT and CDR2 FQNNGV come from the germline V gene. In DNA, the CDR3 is TGTGCCAGCAGCTTAGGTCCTCAGACTGAAGCTTTCTTT. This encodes CASSLGPQTEAFF.

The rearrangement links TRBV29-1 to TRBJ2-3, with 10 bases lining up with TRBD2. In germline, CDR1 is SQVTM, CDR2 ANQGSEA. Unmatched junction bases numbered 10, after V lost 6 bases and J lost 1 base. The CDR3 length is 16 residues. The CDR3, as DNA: TGCAGCGTACTAGGACTAGCGGAGTGGGGCACAGATACGCAGTATTTT. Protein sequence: CSVLGLAEWGTDTQYF.

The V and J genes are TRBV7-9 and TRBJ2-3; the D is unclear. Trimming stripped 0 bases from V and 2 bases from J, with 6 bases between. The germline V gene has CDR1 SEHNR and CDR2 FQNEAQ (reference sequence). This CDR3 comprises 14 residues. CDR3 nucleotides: TGTGCCAGCAGCTTAGCCGGAAACACAGATACGCAGTATTTT. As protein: CASSLAGNTDTQYF.

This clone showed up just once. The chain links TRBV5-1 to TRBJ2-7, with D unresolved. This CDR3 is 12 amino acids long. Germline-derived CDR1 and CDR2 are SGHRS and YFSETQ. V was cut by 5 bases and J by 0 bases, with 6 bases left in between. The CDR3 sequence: CASSSVSYEQYF. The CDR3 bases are TGCGCCAGCAGTTCTGTCTCCTACGAGCAGTACTTC.

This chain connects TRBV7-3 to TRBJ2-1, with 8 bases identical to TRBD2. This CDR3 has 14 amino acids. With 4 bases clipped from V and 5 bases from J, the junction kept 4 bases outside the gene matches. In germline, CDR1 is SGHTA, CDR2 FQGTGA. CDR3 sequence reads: CASSSGTRHNEQFF. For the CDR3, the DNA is TGTGCCAGCAGCTCCGGGACTAGGCACAATGAGCAGTTCTTC. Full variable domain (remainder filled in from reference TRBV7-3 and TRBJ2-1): GAGVSQTPSNKVTEKGKYVELRCDPISGHTALYWYRQSLGQGPEFLIYFQGTGAADDSGLPNDRFFAVRPEGSVSTLKIQRTERGDSAVYLCASSSGTRHNEQFFGPGTRLTVL.

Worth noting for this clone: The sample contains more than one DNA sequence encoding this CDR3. Here the CDR3 DNA reads TGTGCCATCAGTGAGTCCACAGATACGCAGTATTTT. Translated, it gives CAISESTDTQYF. This chain connects TRBV10-3 to TRBJ2-3; no reliable D call. CDR1 ENHRY and CDR2 SYGVKD come from the germline V gene. The CDR3 totals 12 residues. V was trimmed by 0 bases and J by 2 bases, leaving 0 bases between them.

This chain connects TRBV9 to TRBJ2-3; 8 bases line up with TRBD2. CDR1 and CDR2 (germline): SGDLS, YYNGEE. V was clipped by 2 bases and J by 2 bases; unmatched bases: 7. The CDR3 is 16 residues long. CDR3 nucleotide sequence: TGTGCCAGCAGCGTTGGGGCGGGAGGCCCCACAGATACGCAGTATTTT. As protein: CASSVGAGGPTDTQYF.

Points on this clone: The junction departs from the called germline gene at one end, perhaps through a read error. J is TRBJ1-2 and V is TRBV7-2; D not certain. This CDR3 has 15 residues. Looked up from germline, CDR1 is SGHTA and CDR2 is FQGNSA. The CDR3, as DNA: TGTGCCAGCACCCTTGACTCTCTAGGTATCTATGGCCACACCTTC. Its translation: CASTLDSLGIYGHTF.